This TCR beta chain appears in the sequencing data of a study of shared T cell receptors in the human thymus. Measured with immunoSEQ multiplex PCR; TCRdb has only the in-frame clones, and not every one. The sample lists over 350,000 clones, roughly 94% occurring once. The V gene lost 1 base and the J gene lost 8 bases, with 20 bases spanning the gap. The CDR3 loop spans 16 amino acids. Germline assignment: CDR1 GTSNPN and CDR2 SVGIG (reference sequence). Sequenced: thymocytes. The chain carries TRBV30 and TRBJ2-2; D is unresolved. The clonotype was recovered from a human donor. The CDR3, as DNA: TGTGCCTGGAGTGAATCCCCGGGCCCCCCGTGGGGGGAGCTGTTTTTT. Translation: CAWSESPGPPWGELFF.